These T cell receptor beta chains were read from a single sample in a study of cytomegalovirus exposure and HLA in healthy donors. Sequencing used immunoSEQ multiplex PCR; TCRdb keeps in-frame clones, though not all of them. The sample records some 150,000 clones, 82% being singletons. The specimen sequenced was PBMCs. The source is a man in his fifties in good health and CMV-seropositive. The CDR3 runs from the conserved cysteine through the conserved F or W. The order of the fields is clone size, J gene, CDR3 length, V gene, D gene, CDR3 DNA, CDR3 protein. A D gene is named only where the DNA matches it firmly. Part of the rows lack a size; the others show once, few, many or a class for expanded clones.

. TRBJ2-5 15 TRBV21-1 . TGTGCCAGCAGCAGGACAGGGAGGATTGAGGAGACCCAGTACTTC CASSRTGRIEETQYF
. TRBJ2-1 13 TRBV11-2 . TGTGCCAGCAGCCTAGCTACCCCCAATGAGCAGTTCTTC CASSLATPNEQFF
. TRBJ2-3 15 TRBV6-5 TRBD1 TGTGCCAGCAGATCGATTGGACAGGACACAGATACGCAGTATTTT CASRSIGQDTDTQYF
. TRBJ2-7 13 TRBV6-5 . TGTGCCAGCAACGGAGGGGTCCACTACGAGCAGTACTTC CASNGGVHYEQYF
. TRBJ2-7 15 TRBV4-2 . TGTGCCAGCAGCCCTTTGGGGCCCCTGGGGAACGAGCAGTACTTC CASSPLGPLGNEQYF
. TRBJ1-1 14 TRBV7-2 . TGTGCCAGCAGCTTCCACGATAGGGGGACCCGGGCTTTCTTT CASSFHDRGTRAFF
. TRBJ2-5 15 TRBV28 TRBD2 TGTGCCAGCAGTTCTAGCGGGAGGGCCAGGGAGACCCAGTACTTC CASSSSGRARETQYF
. TRBJ2-2 16 TRBV5-1 TRBD1 TGCGCCAGCAGCTTGGGGCGGACAGGGAACACCGGGGAGCTGTTTTTT CASSLGRTGNTGELFF
few TRBJ2-5 12 TRBV5-1 . TGCGCCAGCACCTCTTCCCAAGAGACCCAGTACTTC CASTSSQETQYF
. TRBJ2-2 18 TRBV4-3 TRBD1 TGCGCCAGCAGCCAAGATCCCCGACAGGGGGCAGGGACCGGGGAGCTGTTTTTT CASSQDPRQGAGTGELFF
. TRBJ2-5 16 TRBV28 TRBD2 TGTGCCAGCGACGATCGGACAGCGGGAGTTGAAGAGACCCAGTACTTC CASDDRTAGVEETQYF
. TRBJ2-1 14 TRBV19 TRBD1 TGTGCCACCCGCGGACAGGGACGCTCCCATGAGCAGTTCTTC CATRGQGRSHEQFF
. TRBJ2-7 13 TRBV10-3 TRBD1 TGTGCCATCAGCCCGGGACAGGCCAACGAGCAGTACTTC CAISPGQANEQYF
. TRBJ1-1 13 TRBV2 . TGTGCCAGCAACGCGGGGGTGAACACTGAAGCTTTCTTT CASNAGVNTEAFF
. TRBJ2-7 14 TRBV9 . TGTGCCAGCAACGCCCACCGACAGTTACGAAAACAGTACTTC CASNAHRQLRKQYF
. TRBJ1-4 16 TRBV19 . TGTGCCAGTGCCAGGGCGCATTTTGCAACTAATGAAAAACTGTTTTTT CASARAHFATNEKLFF
. TRBJ2-2 15 TRBV5-1 TRBD1 TGCGCCAGCAGCGACAGGGGTCTCAACACCGGGGAGCTGTTTTTT CASSDRGLNTGELFF
once TRBJ2-5 15 TRBV10-3 . TGTGCCATCAGTGAGTCGCCAACTACACAAGAGACCCAGTACTTC CAISESPTTQETQYF
. TRBJ2-2 15 TRBV13 . TGTGCCAGCAGCTCGGAAGTAGGGGGCACCGGGGAGCTGTTTTTT CASSSEVGGTGELFF
once TRBJ1-4 17 TRBV2 . TGTGCCAGCACACCGATACCTGGGACTTCTGGGTACGAAAAACTGTTTTTT CASTPIPGTSGYEKLFF
. TRBJ1-1 13 TRBV6-5 . TGTGCCAGCACCAACCCGGGGGGGACTGAAGCTTTCTTT CASTNPGGTEAFF
. TRBJ2-3 20 TRBV28 TRBD2 TGTGCCAGCAGTTTGGGCGGTTCGGGACTAGCGGAGATAGTGGCAGATACGCAGTATTTT CASSLGGSGLAEIVADTQYF
. TRBJ2-5 15 TRBV5-8 TRBD1 TGTGCCAGCGATCCCTCGACAGGGGTTCTGGAGACCCAGTACTTC CASDPSTGVLETQYF
. TRBJ2-7 11 TRBV28 . TGTGCCAGCAGTTCTACCTACGAGCAGTACTTC CASSSTYEQYF
few TRBJ2-7 19 TRBV18 TRBD2 TGTGCCAGCTCACCCACGGGACTAGCGGGAGCCTTTAGCTCCTACGAGCAGTACTTC CASSPTGLAGAFSSYEQYF
once TRBJ2-7 15 TRBV2 TRBD2 TGTGCCAGCAGTGAAAGGCTAGCGGAGAAATACGAGCAGTACTTC CASSERLAEKYEQYF
few TRBJ2-7 14 TRBV4-2 . TGTGCCAGCAGCCAAGAGAAGCACTCCTACGAGCAGTACTTC CASSQEKHSYEQYF
. TRBJ1-2 15 TRBV7-9 TRBD1 TGTGCCAGCAGCTCCCACAGGGGAAATAACTATGGCTACACCTTC CASSSHRGNNYGYTF
. TRBJ2-7 17 TRBV4-2 TRBD2 TGTGCCAGCAGCCAAGGAATAGGGACTAGCGGGAGCTACGAGCAGTACTTC CASSQGIGTSGSYEQYF
. TRBJ2-1 15 TRBV4-3 . TGCGCCAGCAGCCAAGCGTTCATAAGCGACAATGAGCAGTTCTTC CASSQAFISDNEQFF
. TRBJ2-4 16 TRBV5-4 . TGTGCCAGCACCCACCTTGACAGGGAGGTAAAAAACATTCAGTACTTC CASTHLDREVKNIQYF
once TRBJ1-1 12 TRBV7-9 . TGTTCCAGCAGCGTAGAAACAGGGTCAGCTTTCTTT CSSSVETGSAFF
once TRBJ2-7 14 TRBV9 TRBD1 TGTGCCAGCAGCTCCGGGACAGGGCTCCACGAGCAGTACTTC CASSSGTGLHEQYF
. TRBJ2-7 14 TRBV7-2 TRBD1 TGTGCCAGCACCGAGGTAGGGGGCGCCTACGAGCAGTACTTC CASTEVGGAYEQYF
. TRBJ2-7 15 TRBV10-3 TRBD2 TGTGCCATCAGTGGTAGCGGGAGCCTCCCTGGCGAGCAGTACTTC CAISGSGSLPGEQYF
. TRBJ2-5 15 TRBV15 TRBD1 TGTGCCACCAGCAGGCCGGGACAGGCCCAAGAGACCCAGTACTTC CATSRPGQAQETQYF
. TRBJ1-2 13 TRBV6-1 . TGTGCCAGCAGCCCCGGGGGGGATTATGGCTACACCTTC CASSPGGDYGYTF
. TRBJ1-2 16 TRBV5-6 TRBD1 TGTGCCAGCAGCTTGAGGGACGGACAGGGGGCCGGTGGCTACACCTTC CASSLRDGQGAGGYTF
. TRBJ1-2 13 TRBV5-1 . TGCGCCAGCAGCGCACAGGAAGACTATGGCTACACCTTC CASSAQEDYGYTF
. TRBJ2-5 12 TRBV6-6 TRBD2 TGTGCCAGCCATAGCGGGGGGGGGACCCAGTACTTC CASHSGGGTQYF
. TRBJ1-4 14 TRBV7-9 TRBD1 TGTGCCAGCAGCCCACAGGGGGCTAATGAAAAACTGTTTTTT CASSPQGANEKLFF
. TRBJ1-5 14 TRBV28 TRBD1 TGTGCCAGCAGTTCGGGACAGGGCGGACAGCCCCAGCATTTT CASSSGQGGQPQHF
. TRBJ2-7 13 TRBV7-7 . TGTGCTAGCAGCTTAGGACAGTACTACGAGCAGTACTTC CASSLGQYYEQYF
. TRBJ1-5 17 TRBV5-6 TRBD1 TGTGCCAGCAGCACTGGACAGGGCCCTTATAGCAATCAGCCCCAGCATTTT CASSTGQGPYSNQPQHF
. TRBJ2-2 15 TRBV7-3 TRBD2 TGTGCCAGCAGCTTTTCTAGCGGGGGGACCGGGGAGCTGTTTTTT CASSFSSGGTGELFF
. TRBJ2-2 14 TRBV29-1 . TGCAGCGTCGGGGAGGCAGGGAACACCGGGGAGCTGTTTTTT CSVGEAGNTGELFF
once TRBJ2-1 17 TRBV7-7 TRBD2 TGTGCTAGCAGCCCCTCTAGCGGATGGAGCTCCTACAATGAGCAGTTCTTC CASSPSSGWSSYNEQFF
. TRBJ2-7 11 TRBV29-1 . TGCAGCGTAACCACAGAATACGAGCAGTACTTC CSVTTEYEQYF
few TRBJ2-2 16 TRBV28 . TGTGCCAGCAGTTACTCCGACAGGAATTTCGCCGGGGAGCTGTTTTTT CASSYSDRNFAGELFF
once TRBJ2-3 12 TRBV28 . TGTGCCAGCAGACTGAACACAGATACGCAGTATTTT CASRLNTDTQYF
. TRBJ2-1 16 TRBV28 TRBD1 TGTGCCAGCAGCCCCCCCGGGACAGGGAAAATAAATGAGCAGTTCTTC CASSPPGTGKINEQFF
once TRBJ1-1 16 TRBV27 . TGTGCCAGCAGTCCCCGACAGGCCGCCATGAACACTGAAGCTTTCTTT CASSPRQAAMNTEAFF
. TRBJ1-1 12 TRBV4-1 . TGCGCCAGCGCGGGGTGGGGGGGTAGCGCTTTCTTT CASAGWGGSAFF
. TRBJ1-1 13 TRBV5-1 . TGCGCCAGCAGCACCCTTAGGAACACTGAAGCTTTCTTT CASSTLRNTEAFF
. TRBJ2-7 15 TRBV6-5 TRBD1 TGTGCCAGCAGTCCCCGCCGGGACAGGGGTTATCAGCAGTACTTC CASSPRRDRGYQQYF